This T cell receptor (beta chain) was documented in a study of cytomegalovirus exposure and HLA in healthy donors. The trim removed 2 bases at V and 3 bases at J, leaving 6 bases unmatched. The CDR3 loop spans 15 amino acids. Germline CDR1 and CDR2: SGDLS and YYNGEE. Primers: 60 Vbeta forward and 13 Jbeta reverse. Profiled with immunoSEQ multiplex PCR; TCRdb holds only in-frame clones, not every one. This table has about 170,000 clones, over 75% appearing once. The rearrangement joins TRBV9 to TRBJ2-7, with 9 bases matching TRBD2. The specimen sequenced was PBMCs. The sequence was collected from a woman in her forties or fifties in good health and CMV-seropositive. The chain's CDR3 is CASSVGLAKDYEQYF. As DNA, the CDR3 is TGTGCCAGCAGCGTCGGACTAGCGAAAGACTACGAGCAGTACTTC.